The rows below give T cell receptor beta chains drawn from one sample of a study of neoadjuvant anti-PD-1 for oral cavity cancer. Repertoires were generated with immunoSEQ multiplex PCR, while TCRdb's copy carries only in-frame clones and drops some. This table holds around 60,000 clones, roughly 84% found once. Sequenced here: PBMCs, sampled before nivolumab (anti-PD-1) treatment. These receptors were obtained from a person between 40 and 80 years old with oral cavity squamous cell carcinoma. CDR3s include the opening cysteine and the closing phenylalanine or tryptophan. Fields, in order: D gene, J gene, clone size, V gene, CDR3 protein, CDR3 DNA. The D gene is left open where the match is weak. Clone size is given for some rows only: seen once, a few or many times, or a class if the clone is expanded.

D gene: TRBD2
J gene: TRBJ2-1
clone size: NA
V gene: TRBV5-1
CDR3 protein: CASSLDSGSSYNEQFF
CDR3 DNA: TGCGCCAGCAGCTTGGATAGCGGGAGCTCCTACAATGAGCAGTTCTTC

D gene: TRBD1
J gene: TRBJ2-6
clone size: NA
V gene: TRBV5-1
CDR3 protein: CASSRDRGRGGGSGANVLTF
CDR3 DNA: TGCGCCAGCAGCCGGGACAGGGGTCGAGGCGGAGGGAGTGGGGCCAACGTCCTGACTTTC

D gene: NA
J gene: TRBJ1-1
clone size: NA
V gene: TRBV9
CDR3 protein: CASSVATGNTEAFF
CDR3 DNA: TGTGCCAGCAGCGTAGCTACAGGGAACACTGAAGCTTTCTTT

D gene: TRBD2
J gene: TRBJ2-7
clone size: few
V gene: TRBV14
CDR3 protein: CASSPLTLAGGLEQYF
CDR3 DNA: TGTGCCAGCAGCCCCCTGACACTAGCGGGAGGGCTCGAGCAGTACTTC

D gene: TRBD2
J gene: TRBJ2-4
clone size: NA
V gene: TRBV19
CDR3 protein: CASSPRQREGLKNIQYF
CDR3 DNA: TGTGCCAGTAGTCCTCGCCAGCGGGAGGGCCTCAAAAACATTCAGTACTTC

D gene: NA
J gene: TRBJ1-1
clone size: NA
V gene: TRBV29-1
CDR3 protein: CSVVRGGYTEAFF
CDR3 DNA: TGCAGCGTCGTCCGGGGGGGGTACACTGAAGCTTTCTTT

D gene: TRBD1
J gene: TRBJ1-6
clone size: NA
V gene: TRBV5-1
CDR3 protein: CASSTDRGNTPLHF
CDR3 DNA: TGCGCCAGCAGCACCGACAGGGGAAACACACCCCTCCACTTT

D gene: NA
J gene: TRBJ1-2
clone size: NA
V gene: TRBV6-6
CDR3 protein: CASSPGGSNYGYTF
CDR3 DNA: TGTGCCAGCAGTCCCGGGGGATCTAACTATGGCTACACCTTC

D gene: NA
J gene: TRBJ2-1
clone size: NA
V gene: TRBV14
CDR3 protein: CASSQVRAGPWFF
CDR3 DNA: TGTGCCAGCAGCCAAGTCAGGGCTGGGCCTTGGTTCTTC

D gene: TRBD1
J gene: TRBJ1-4
clone size: NA
V gene: TRBV30
CDR3 protein: CAWTGTGSEKLFF
CDR3 DNA: TGTGCCTGGACCGGGACAGGGAGTGAAAAACTGTTTTTT

D gene: TRBD2
J gene: TRBJ2-7
clone size: NA
V gene: TRBV6-6
CDR3 protein: CASSLSGGIYEQYF
CDR3 DNA: TGTGCCAGCAGTTTAAGCGGGGGGATCTACGAGCAGTACTTC

D gene: NA
J gene: TRBJ1-1
clone size: NA
V gene: TRBV6-4
CDR3 protein: CASSVEGNTEAFF
CDR3 DNA: TGTGCCAGCAGTGTGGAGGGGAACACTGAAGCTTTCTTT

D gene: TRBD2
J gene: TRBJ2-1
clone size: NA
V gene: TRBV5-6
CDR3 protein: CASSSNSGRVHNEQFF
CDR3 DNA: TGTGCCAGCAGCAGTAATAGCGGGAGGGTCCACAATGAGCAGTTCTTC

D gene: TRBD2
J gene: TRBJ2-2
clone size: once
V gene: TRBV27
CDR3 protein: CASTVSAGSGELFF
CDR3 DNA: TGTGCCAGCACAGTTTCAGCGGGGAGCGGGGAGCTGTTTTTT

D gene: NA
J gene: TRBJ2-1
clone size: NA
V gene: TRBV6-5
CDR3 protein: CASSNLATSYNEQFF
CDR3 DNA: TGTGCCAGCAGTAACCTAGCGACCTCCTACAATGAGCAGTTCTTC